The sample holds many counts of the clone carrying this T cell receptor beta chain. The antigen is undetermined. The time point is: newly diagnosed GD, antithyroid drugs for less than 3 months. After RNA was extracted from PBMCs, the TCR library was made from it. Both iRepertoire HTBI primers and Arm-PCR of CDR3 regions were used to build the TCR beta libraries. TCRdb redid the calling of the multiplex PCR reads with MiXCR, one entry per CDR3 protein. The repertoire holds more than 450,000 distinct CDR3 sequences, 9.5% to 15% seen once, with 7.5% to 9% in the top ten. This sample was taken from a study of regulatory T cells in long-lasting Graves disease. Study findings and constraints: Persistent disease exhibited a predilection for TRBV28, TRBJ1-2 and TRBJ2-5.

The CDR3 is 14 amino acids. In germline, CDR1 is PRHDT, CDR2 FYEKMQ (reference sequence). The ends were cut back, 5 bases at V and 0 bases at J, with 10 bases in the middle. This sample was also put to use in a study of T cells in Graves' hyperthyroidism and ophthalmopathy. This second report adds: Hyperthyroidism was newly diagnosed in patients aged 18 to 65 (duration under 2 months). HTBI primers were employed in a first-round RT-PCR of the TCR CDR3.

The chain links TRBV13 to TRBJ1-1; D not certain. Sequencing was performed on peripheral blood mononuclear cells (PBMCs), taken at new diagnosis, from a patient treated with antithyroid drugs. The source is a woman aged 25 to 45 with Graves disease. CDR3 in amino acids: CASSAPPMNTEAFF. CDR3 DNA sequence: TGTGCCAGCAGCGCACCCCCTATGAACACTGAAGCTTTCTTT.